The text below deals with one TCR beta chain. CDR3 size: 11 residues. The V gene's germline CDR1 is GTSNPN and CDR2 SVGIG (reference sequence). With 7 bases removed from V and 1 base from J, the gap between germline ends came to 7 bases. Assay used: immunoSEQ multiplex PCR; TCRdb lists only in-frame clones, some missing. The top ten hold approximately 0.41% of the sample, which has 2 million to 2.5 million clones, under 95% seen once. This entry comes from a study of shared clonotypes between healthy human individuals. The sample comprised naive CD4+ T cells from PBMCs. Subset specified: CD45RA+ positively selected. The sequence came from a man in his late teens or twenties in good health. Some clones in this sample may be carry-over from other donors' samples. The chain carries TRBV30 and TRBJ1-1; D gene unclear. In DNA, the CDR3 is TGTGCCTTGCGGGGGAACACTGAAGCTTTCTTT. Translating it yields CALRGNTEAFF.